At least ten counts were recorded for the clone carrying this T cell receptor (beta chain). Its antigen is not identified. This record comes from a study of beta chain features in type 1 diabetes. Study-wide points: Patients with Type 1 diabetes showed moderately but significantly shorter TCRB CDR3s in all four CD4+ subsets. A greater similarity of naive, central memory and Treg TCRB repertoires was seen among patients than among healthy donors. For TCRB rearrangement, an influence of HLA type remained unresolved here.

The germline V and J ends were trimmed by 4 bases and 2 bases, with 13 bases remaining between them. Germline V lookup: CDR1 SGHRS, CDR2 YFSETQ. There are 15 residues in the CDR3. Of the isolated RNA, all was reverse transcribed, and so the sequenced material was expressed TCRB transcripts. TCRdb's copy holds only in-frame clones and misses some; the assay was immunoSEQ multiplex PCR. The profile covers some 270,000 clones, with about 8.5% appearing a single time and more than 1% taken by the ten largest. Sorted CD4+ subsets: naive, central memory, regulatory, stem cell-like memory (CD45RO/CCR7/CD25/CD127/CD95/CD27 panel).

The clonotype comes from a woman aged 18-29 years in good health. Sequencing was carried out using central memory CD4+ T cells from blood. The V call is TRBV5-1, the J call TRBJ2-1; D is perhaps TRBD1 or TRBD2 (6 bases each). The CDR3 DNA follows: TGCGCCAGCAGCATGAGGGGGGCCACCTACAATGAGCAGTTCTTC. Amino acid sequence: CASSMRGATYNEQFF.